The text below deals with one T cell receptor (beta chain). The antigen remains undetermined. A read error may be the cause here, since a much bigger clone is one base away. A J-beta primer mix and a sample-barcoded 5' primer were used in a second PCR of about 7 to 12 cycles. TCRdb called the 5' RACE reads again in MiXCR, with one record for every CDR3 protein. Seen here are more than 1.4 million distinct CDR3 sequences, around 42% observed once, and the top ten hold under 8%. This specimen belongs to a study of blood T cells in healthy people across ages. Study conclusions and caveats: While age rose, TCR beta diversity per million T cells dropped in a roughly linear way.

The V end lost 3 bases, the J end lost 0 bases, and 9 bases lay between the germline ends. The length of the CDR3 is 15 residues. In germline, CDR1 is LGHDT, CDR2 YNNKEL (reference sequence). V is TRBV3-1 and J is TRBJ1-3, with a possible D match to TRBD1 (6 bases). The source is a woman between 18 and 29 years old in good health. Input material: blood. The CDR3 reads CASSQGGLSGNTIYF. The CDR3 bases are TGTGCCAGCAGCCAGGGGGGGCTCTCTGGAAACACCATATATTTT.